Presented here are 32 T cell receptor beta chains from one specimen sequenced in a study of CXCR3-negative and CXCR3-positive naive CD8 T cells (dated by TCRdb to about 2019). Sequencing relied on a NextSeq 550. The Human TCR Profiling Kit (MiLaboratory) was used to make UMI-labeled 5' RACE TRB cDNA libraries. TCRdb reprocessed the reads and lists each CDR3 protein sequence as a single entry, with no DNA. This sample's listing comprises some 7,400 distinct CDR3 sequences. The leading ten clones occupy 1.8% of the sample. Sequences were obtained from naive CXCR3- CD8+ T cells from blood. According to the study, the label for this sample's cell subset or site signals: CD45RO-CCR7+CD27+CD95- naive CD8+ T cells lacking CXCR3 (TNR3-). The receptors here all came from a human donor in good health. Some clones in this sample may be carry-over from other donors' samples.

V gene TRBV12-5 combines with J gene TRBJ1-3; there is no DNA to check the TCRdb D call of TRBD1. The CDR3 contains 12 residues. Germline assignment: CDR1 LGHNT and CDR2 FRNRAP. The CDR3 protein is CAPPPVGNTIYF.

This clonotype shows up as medium-sized (0.01 to 0.1%) by frequency. The chain carries TRBV29-1 and TRBJ2-1; the TCRdb D gene call, TRBD1, has no DNA to confirm it. CDR3 length equals 11 residues. From germline, CDR1 is SQVTM and CDR2 ANQGSEA. The CDR3: CSATTGYEQFF.

The J gene is TRBJ1-3, the V gene TRBV13. CDR3 length equals 14 residues. Germline V gives CDR1 PRHDT, CDR2 FYEKMQ (reference sequence). The CDR3 loop reads CASSLIGFGNTIYF.

J is TRBJ2-3 and V is TRBV7-9; without DNA, the TCRdb call of TRBD2 cannot be checked. Germline CDR1 and CDR2: SEHNR and FQNEAQ (reference sequence). The CDR3 runs 18 residues. The CDR3 is CASSIDSRLAANTDTQYF.

Considering frequency, this clonotype is medium-sized. V and J are TRBV3-1 and TRBJ2-7; TCRdb lists TRBD1, though no DNA is available to test this call. The CDR3 loop spans 12 amino acids. CDR1 is LGHDT and CDR2 is YNNKEL in the germline V gene (reference sequence). The CDR3 loop is CASNGGSYEQYF.

The gene calls are TRBV5-1 and TRBJ2-7; the D call from TCRdb, TRBD1, cannot be confirmed without DNA. This CDR3 spans 12 amino acids. Germline CDR1 reads SGHRS; CDR2 reads YFSETQ. The CDR3 here is CASSFDSYDQYF. Variable domain in full (rest from reference TRBV5-1 and TRBJ2-7): KAGVTQTPRYLIKTRGQQVTLSCSPISGHRSVSWYQQTPGQGLQFLFEYFSETQRNKGNFPGRFSGRQFSNSRSEMNVSTLELGDSALYLCASSFDSYDQYFGPGTRLTVT.

The chain's CDR3 is CASRSLLDNQETQYF. V is TRBV2 and J is TRBJ2-5; TCRdb indicates TRBD1, and absent DNA this call remains unverified. The CDR3 length is 15 residues. Germline CDR1 and CDR2: SNHLY and FYNNEI.

This rearrangement joins TRBV20-1 to TRBJ2-3. From germline, CDR1 is DFQATT and CDR2 SNEGSKA (reference sequence). The CDR3 contains 14 residues. The CDR3 protein is CSARERQSTDTQYF.

The rearrangement uses TRBV10-3 and TRBJ1-2; as DNA is missing, the TRBD1 call by TCRdb cannot be tested. Germline V lookup: CDR1 ENHRY, CDR2 SYGVKD. The CDR3 is 13 amino acids. CDR3 sequence reads: CAIRTTGGHGYTF.

This sequence joins TRBV4-1 and TRBJ2-7. Germline lookup yields CDR1 MGHRA and CDR2 YSYEKL. There are 16 residues in the CDR3. CDR3 amino acids: CASSQVDSGATYEQYF.

The chain uses TRBV5-1 and TRBJ2-1; TCRdb designates TRBD2, a call that cannot be tested without DNA. Germline lookup yields CDR1 SGHRS and CDR2 YFSETQ. The CDR3 covers 16 residues. The CDR3 sequence is CASSLSLAGRNNEQFF.

By frequency, this clonotype is medium-sized. The chain uses TRBV7-9 and TRBJ2-2; TCRdb designates TRBD2, a call that cannot be tested without DNA. This CDR3 region has 12 residues. CDR1 SEHNR and CDR2 FQNEAQ come from the germline V gene (reference sequence). The CDR3 protein is CAGGGNTGELFF.

The chain joins TRBV5-1 to TRBJ2-7. The CDR3 has 11 residues. Germline V gene data show CDR1 as SGHRS and CDR2 as YFSETQ. The CDR3: CASSSSGEQYF.

The chain recombines TRBV20-1 with TRBJ2-1; there is no DNA to check the TCRdb D call of TRBD2. Germline V gives CDR1 DFQATT, CDR2 SNEGSKA (reference sequence). The CDR3 spans 14 residues. CDR3 residues: CSARERLAGGPSFF.

According to its frequency, this clonotype is medium-sized. The chain combines TRBV29-1 with TRBJ2-7. Germline V gene lookup returns CDR1 SQVTM and CDR2 ANQGSEA. The CDR3 is 11 amino acids. The CDR3: CSVAVEYEQYF.

The chain links TRBV2 to TRBJ2-2; as DNA is missing, the TRBD1 call by TCRdb cannot be tested. The germline V gene has CDR1 SNHLY and CDR2 FYNNEI. CDR3 length equals 14 residues. The CDR3 loop is CASRMGQGPGELFF.

This clonotype is labeled medium-sized based on frequency. This CDR3 reads CASSVSQGTNYGYTF. The genes are TRBV9 and TRBJ1-2; the D call of TRBD1 rests on TCRdb alone, since no DNA is present to check it. Germline values: CDR1 SGDLS, CDR2 YYNGEE. The CDR3 sequence is 15 residues long.

V usage is TRBV3-1 and J usage is TRBJ1-4; TCRdb calls TRBD1, which cannot be checked without DNA. The CDR3 contains 16 residues. Germline CDR1 and CDR2: LGHDT and YNNKEL (reference sequence). The CDR3 loop reads CASSQDGEGRGEKLFF.

The V gene is TRBV7-3, the J gene TRBJ2-3; TCRdb calls TRBD1, which cannot be checked without DNA. This CDR3 region has 14 residues. Germline V gene data show CDR1 as SGHTA and CDR2 as FQGTGA. The CDR3 spells CASSLDAGADTQYF.

By frequency, this clonotype registers medium-sized. The chain recombines TRBV5-1 with TRBJ2-1; with no DNA, the TCRdb D assignment of TRBD2 cannot be verified. The CDR3 is 20 residues long. Germline CDR1 reads SGHRS; CDR2 reads YFSETQ. This CDR3 reads CASSLGLAGSEDSPYNEQFF.

The CDR3 here is CSAGGTDTQYF. The chain links TRBV29-1 to TRBJ2-3. The CDR3 spans 11 residues. Germline V gene lookup returns CDR1 SQVTM and CDR2 ANQGSEA.

J is TRBJ2-2 and V is TRBV20-1; TCRdb selects TRBD1, and the lack of DNA leaves this call unchecked. CDR3 length: 15 residues. Germline V gene data show CDR1 as DFQATT and CDR2 as SNEGSKA (reference sequence). CDR3 protein: CSARGTDSTTGELFF.

This chain links TRBV11-1 with TRBJ1-2. This CDR3 is built from 14 residues. The V gene's germline CDR1 is SGHAT and CDR2 FQDESV (reference sequence). The CDR3 here is CASSSEGTAYGYTF.

The V gene is TRBV27, the J gene TRBJ2-2; TCRdb selects TRBD1, and the lack of DNA leaves this call unchecked. The CDR3 extends over 14 amino acids. Germline V gene data show CDR1 as MNHEY and CDR2 as SMNVEV (reference sequence). The CDR3: CASSPRGNTGELFF.

The chain joins TRBV6-6 to TRBJ2-5; TCRdb's D gene call, TRBD2, goes unchecked for lack of DNA. CDR3 length equals 12 residues. Germline CDR1 and CDR2: MNHNY and SVGAGI (reference sequence). CDR3: CASLAGRETQYF.

The V gene is TRBV29-1, the J gene TRBJ2-5; there is no DNA to check the TCRdb D call of TRBD1. Looked up from germline, CDR1 is SQVTM and CDR2 is ANQGSEA. The CDR3 extends over 12 amino acids. This chain's CDR3 is CSVPDSKATQYF.

J is TRBJ2-1 and V is TRBV5-1; the D gene TCRdb calls, TRBD2, cannot be checked with no DNA. Germline loops: CDR1 SGHRS, CDR2 YFSETQ. The CDR3 spans 17 residues. CDR3 in amino acids: CASSLRNLAGAVVEQFF.

The chain joins TRBV9 to TRBJ1-1; absent DNA, TCRdb's TRBD1 call cannot be checked. This CDR3 comprises 15 residues. Germline V gives CDR1 SGDLS, CDR2 YYNGEE. Here the CDR3 reads CASSVGGHMNTEAFF. Complete variable domain (other parts from reference TRBV9 and TRBJ1-1): DSGVTQTPKHLITATGQRVTLRCSPRSGDLSVYWYQQSLDQGLQFLIQYYNGEERAKGNILERFSAQQFPDLHSELNLSSLELGDSALYFCASSVGGHMNTEAFFGQGTRLTVV.

This chain links TRBV13 with TRBJ2-7; TCRdb lists TRBD1, though no DNA is available to test this call. The CDR3 covers 14 residues. Germline V gene data show CDR1 as PRHDT and CDR2 as FYEKMQ (reference sequence). The CDR3: CASSPRQGGYEQYF. The whole variable domain, filled in from reference TRBV13 and TRBJ2-7, reads AAGVIQSPRHLIKEKRETATLKCYPIPRHDTVYWYQQGPGQDPQFLISFYEKMQSDKGSIPDRFSAQQFSDYHSELNMSSLELGDSALYFCASSPRQGGYEQYFGPGTRLTVT.

The chain combines TRBV20-1 with TRBJ2-1. There are 11 residues in the CDR3. Germline V lookup: CDR1 DFQATT, CDR2 SNEGSKA (reference sequence). The CDR3: CSARDLSEQFF.

The rearrangement links TRBV29-1 to TRBJ2-3; the TCRdb D gene call, TRBD2, has no DNA to confirm it. The germline V gene has CDR1 SQVTM and CDR2 ANQGSEA. CDR3 size: 16 residues. The CDR3 loop is CSARASGRRSTDTQYF.

The chain carries TRBV29-1 and TRBJ2-7; TCRdb names TRBD1, which stays unverified in the absence of DNA. CDR3 size: 16 residues. CDR1 and CDR2 from the germline V gene are SQVTM and ANQGSEA. The CDR3 is CSVEEGGPGASYEQYF.